This T cell receptor beta chain was sequenced for a study of regulatory T cells in long-lasting Graves disease. Trimming removed 3 bases from V and 5 bases from J; junction bases left unmatched: 10. This CDR3 spans 15 amino acids. Germline V gives CDR1 DFQATT, CDR2 SNEGSKA (reference sequence). Assembly of TCR beta libraries relied on iRepertoire HTBI primers together with Arm-PCR of CDR3 regions. TCRdb used MiXCR to reprocess the multiplex PCR reads, holding one entry per CDR3 protein. The sample gives 440,000 or so distinct CDR3 sequences, under 15% of which show up once; 16% is in the top ten. Time point here: newly diagnosed GD, antithyroid drugs for less than 3 months. From RNA extracted from PBMCs, the TCR library was made. In addition, the sample was reused for a study of T cells in Graves' hyperthyroidism and ophthalmopathy. Turning to that study: The diagnostic basis comprised clinical symptoms, serum thyroxine and TRAb, thyroid ultrasound and orbital computed tomography.

The source is a woman between 25 and 40 years old with Graves disease. The sequenced sample was peripheral blood mononuclear cells (PBMCs), obtained at new diagnosis, from a patient treated with antithyroid drugs. The chain employs TRBV20-1 and TRBJ2-1; 7 nucleotides match TRBD2. Written as DNA, the CDR3 is TGCAGTGCTAGGCCCCTGGCGGGAGCAGACAATGAGCAGTTCTTC. Amino acids: CSARPLAGADNEQFF.